The rows below give T cell receptor beta chains drawn from one sample of a study of metastatic and nonmetastatic thyroid tumors. Through MiXCR, TCRdb re-clonotyped the PCR reads. The sample has 25,000 to 30,000 clones; around 3.9% are singletons. Sequencing used blood. Receptor source: a male donor with papillary thyroid cancer or a benign thyroid nodule (not recorded which). Some clones in this sample may be carry-over from other donors' samples. CDR3s include the opening cysteine and the closing phenylalanine or tryptophan. The order of the fields is V gene, D gene, clone size, J gene, CDR3 DNA, CDR3 protein. A D gene is named only where the DNA matches it firmly. Some rows mark clone size as missing; the rest say once, few, many or name a class of expanded clone.

TRBV28	-	-	TRBJ1-2	TGTGCCACCACAGGGCTCCACTATGGCTACACCTTC	CATTGLHYGYTF
TRBV6-2/TRBV6-3	-	-	TRBJ1-1	TGTGCCAGCAGATACATTTTGGTTAACAGGTTGGACACTGAAGCTTTCTTT	CASRYILVNRLDTEAFF
TRBV20-1	TRBD2	few	TRBJ2-7	TGCAGTGCTAGTTTTCTAGCGGGGTACGAGCAGTACTTC	CSASFLAGYEQYF
TRBV6-2/TRBV6-3	-	many	TRBJ1-1	TGTGCCAGCAGTGCGTCCGAAAATACTGAAGCTTTCTTT	CASSASENTEAFF
TRBV10-1	-	many	TRBJ1-1	TGCGCCAGCAGTGAGAAGCGAGGGCAGGGTAGCCCCTTGAACACTGAAGCTTTCTTT	CASSEKRGQGSPLNTEAFF
TRBV11-1	TRBD2	many	TRBJ2-1	TGTGCCAGCAGCTATAGCGGGAGTTCGGCCAATGAGCAGTTCTTC	CASSYSGSSANEQFF
TRBV27	-	medium-sized	TRBJ2-1	TGTGCCAGCAGTCCCGCGGCGGGGAACAATGAGCAGTTCTTC	CASSPAAGNNEQFF
TRBV6-1	TRBD2	medium-sized	TRBJ2-7	TGTGCCAGCAGCCCCCCGGTGGGTAGCGGGAGGTACGAGCAGTACTTC	CASSPPVGSGRYEQYF
TRBV7-2	TRBD2	few	TRBJ2-2	TGTGCCAGCAGCTTCCCGGGACTAGCGGGAGGGAACACCGGGGAGCTGTTTTTT	CASSFPGLAGGNTGELFF
TRBV14	-	-	TRBJ1-2	TGTGCCAGCAGCCCGACCCTGGCGGCGGGTGGCTACACCTTC	CASSPTLAAGGYTF
TRBV19	-	many	TRBJ2-2	TGTGCCAGTAGTAACAGGTACACCGGGGAGCTGTTTTTT	CASSNRYTGELFF
TRBV5-6	-	many	TRBJ2-3	TGTGCCAGCAGCTTCCTCGACAGCACAGATACGCAGTATTTT	CASSFLDSTDTQYF
TRBV9	TRBD2	medium-sized	TRBJ2-1	TGTGCCAGCAGCGAATCCGGGACTAGCGGCAATGAGCAGTTCTTC	CASSESGTSGNEQFF
TRBV11-2	TRBD1	medium-sized	TRBJ1-2	TGTGCCAGCAGCTGGGACAGGGGTAACTATGGCTACACCTTC	CASSWDRGNYGYTF
TRBV19	TRBD2	medium-sized	TRBJ2-1	TGTGCCAGTAGCCCGGGGAGGGCCTACAATGAGCAGTTCTTC	CASSPGRAYNEQFF
TRBV15	-	many	TRBJ2-7	TGTGCCACCTCCTCAGAGAGGGAGGGGGGCTACGAGCAGTACTTC	CATSSEREGGYEQYF
TRBV28	TRBD1	-	TRBJ1-2	TGTGCCAGCAGGCCCCGGGGGACAGGGGCTAACTATGGCTACACCTTC	CASRPRGTGANYGYTF
TRBV9	-	many	TRBJ1-4	TGTGCCAGCAGCGAGGGAACTACGCTGCCGGATGAAAAACTGTTTTTT	CASSEGTTLPDEKLFF
TRBV11-2	-	many	TRBJ1-1	TGTGCCAGCAGCACTAGCAGGGAGGGCCCGGGAGCTTTCTTT	CASSTSREGPGAFF
TRBV6-1	TRBD1	few	TRBJ1-5	TGTGCCAGCAGTGCCGGGACAGGGGCCTTCAATCAGCCCCAGCATTTT	CASSAGTGAFNQPQHF
TRBV11-3	-	many	TRBJ2-1	TGTGCCAGCAGCTTACTCGGAAGCTCCTACAATGAGCAGTTCTTC	CASSLLGSSYNEQFF
TRBV28	-	medium-sized	TRBJ2-7	TGTGCCAGCCTCAGGGAGGCGTCCTACGAGCAGTACTTC	CASLREASYEQYF
TRBV2	-	-	TRBJ1-2	TGTGCCACCGAACAGGAAAGGGGCTATGGCTACACCTTC	CATEQERGYGYTF
TRBV24-1	TRBD1	many	TRBJ2-1	TGTGCCACCCGGGACAGGGTTTACAATGAGCAGTTCTTC	CATRDRVYNEQFF
TRBV28	-	few	TRBJ2-5	TGTGCCAGCAACTCCAACGACCGATCTCAAGAGACCCAGTACTTC	CASNSNDRSQETQYF
TRBV7-9	-	-	TRBJ2-2	TGTGCCAGCAGATCTATTCGGGACACTAACACCGGGGAGCTGTTTTTT	CASRSIRDTNTGELFF
TRBV19	-	few	TRBJ1-2	TGTGCCAGCCCTTTCCCGGGGGCTCGGAACTATGGCTACACCTTC	CASPFPGARNYGYTF
TRBV6-1	TRBD1	medium-sized	TRBJ1-2	TGTGCCAGCAGTGAAGCGTTGAGGGGGCCTGGCTACACCTTC	CASSEALRGPGYTF
TRBV3-1	-	many	TRBJ1-1	TGTGCCAGCAGCTTCGGGACAACGAACACTGAAGCTTTCTTT	CASSFGTTNTEAFF
TRBV27	-	few	TRBJ2-7	TGTGCCAGCAGTTTAAGAGGCGGAAGGGGCTACGAGCAGTACTTC	CASSLRGGRGYEQYF
TRBV5-6	TRBD2	-	TRBJ2-3	TGTGCCAGCGGGGGGGTACCCGGGACCCCTAGCACAGATACGCAGTATTTT	CASGGVPGTPSTDTQYF
TRBV28	TRBD1	few	TRBJ2-7	TGTGCCAGCAGCCTTTCCGGGACAGGGGGTTACGAGCAGTACTTC	CASSLSGTGGYEQYF
TRBV20-1	TRBD1	few	TRBJ1-1	TGCAGTGCTAGAGATCGCAGGGGGTGGACTGAAGCTTTCTTT	CSARDRRGWTEAFF
TRBV12-3/TRBV12-4	-	medium-sized	TRBJ1-1	TGTGCCAGCACCCAGAGACGGATGAACACTGAAGCTTTCTTT	CASTQRRMNTEAFF
TRBV7-8	TRBD1	few	TRBJ2-7	TGTGCCAGCAGCTTTTGGGACAGGGGCTCCTACGAGCAGTACTTC	CASSFWDRGSYEQYF